Listed here is a single T cell receptor (beta chain). The entry originates in a study of blood T cell repertoires in COVID-19. Overall study: The samples span acute and convalescent COVID-19 from the United States, Italy and Spain. Nucleic acid was either cDNA or gDNA, and it came from T cells, B-cell-depleted T cells, or PBMCs.

Germline V gene lookup returns CDR1 SEHNR and CDR2 FQNEAQ (reference sequence). Trimming took off 6 bases at V and 4 bases at J, with 13 bases between the two ends. The CDR3 loop spans 13 amino acids. Authors' analysis steps: Using reference gene primer amplification, nucleated cell counts were estimated. The repertoire was sequenced with immunoSEQ multiplex PCR; TCRdb's copy has only in-frame clones and lacks some. Clone size and the V and J calls come from that table; the DNA yielded D and trimming. The profile shows fewer than 250,000 clones, 83% of them singletons. This receptor was identified in a human donor in a cohort sampled during active COVID-19. V gene TRBV7-9 combines with J gene TRBJ2-7; D unclear. Sequenced sample: peripheral blood. The chain's CDR3 is CASSTTRLYEQYF. Here the CDR3 DNA reads TGTGCCAGCAGTACCACAAGACTTTACGAGCAGTACTTC.